The sequence of this TCR beta chain was determined in a study of T cell changes during pregnancy in multiple sclerosis. Sequenced by immunoSEQ multiplex PCR; TCRdb stores in-frame clones only, minus some. The sample records about 73,000 clones, approximately 87% being singletons. This CDR3 comprises 16 residues. CDR1 is LNHDA and CDR2 is SQIVND in the germline V gene (reference sequence). The germline V and J ends were trimmed by 6 bases and 0 bases, with 17 bases remaining between them. The chain couples TRBV19 to TRBJ1-2; D is unresolved. Specimen: peripheral blood, collected after pregnancy. The origin of this receptor is a female donor in good health, enrolled as a control in a pregnancy study. The DNA for the CDR3 is TGTGCCAGTAGCACTAAGGGAGGCAGAACTAACTATGGCTACACCTTC. Its protein product is CASSTKGGRTNYGYTF.